This T cell receptor beta chain was sequenced in a study of control samples from healthy donors and cancer patients. Profiling relied on immunoSEQ multiplex PCR, and the TCRdb table lists in-frame clones only, not all of them. The sample includes about 140,000 clones, 88% of them seen just once. V lost 6 bases and J 1 base, leaving 10 bases between the germline ends. Germline loops: CDR1 SGHAT, CDR2 FQNNGV. The CDR3 is 14 amino acids. This chain connects TRBV11-2 to TRBJ2-1, with D possibly TRBD1 on 5 matching bases. The sequenced material came from blood. The receptor comes from a woman aged 30 to 39 in good health. The chain's CDR3 is CASSPRQSYNEQFF. The CDR3 DNA sequence: TGTGCCAGCAGTCCCCGACAGTCCTACAATGAGCAGTTCTTC.